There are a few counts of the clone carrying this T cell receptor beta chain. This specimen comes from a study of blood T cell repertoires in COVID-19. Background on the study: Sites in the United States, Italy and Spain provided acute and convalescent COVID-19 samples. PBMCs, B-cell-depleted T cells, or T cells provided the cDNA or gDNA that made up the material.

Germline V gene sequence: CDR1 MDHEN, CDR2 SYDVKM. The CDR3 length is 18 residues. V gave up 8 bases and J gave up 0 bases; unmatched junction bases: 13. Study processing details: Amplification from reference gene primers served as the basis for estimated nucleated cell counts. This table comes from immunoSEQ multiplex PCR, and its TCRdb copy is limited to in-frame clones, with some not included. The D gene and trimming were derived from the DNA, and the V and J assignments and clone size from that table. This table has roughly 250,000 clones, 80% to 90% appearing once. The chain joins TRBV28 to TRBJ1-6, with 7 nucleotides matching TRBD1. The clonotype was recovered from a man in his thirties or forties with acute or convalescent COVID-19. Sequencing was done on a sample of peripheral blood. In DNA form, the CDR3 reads TGTGCCAGCTTTCACGGGGACAGCTATTACTCCTATAATTCACCCCTCCACTTT. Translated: CASFHGDSYYSYNSPLHF.